The 18 T cell receptor beta chains listed next were all sequenced from one sample in a study of lymphopenia after photon versus proton radiotherapy. This table comes from immunoSEQ multiplex PCR, and its TCRdb copy is limited to in-frame clones, with some not included. The data contain around 66,000 clones, approximately 86% of them singletons. The material sequenced was peripheral blood, taken from a patient treated with photon-based radiotherapy. The receptor set was obtained from a man aged 35 to 55 with gastric cancer.

The CDR3 DNA reads TGTGCCAGCAGCCGGGGGGGCAACCAAGAGACCCAGTACTTC. Protein product: CASSRGGNQETQYF. The chain employs TRBV7-2 and TRBJ2-5, with 8 bases identical to TRBD2. With V trimmed by 5 bases and J by 0 bases, 2 bases remained unmatched. Germline CDR1 reads SGHTA; CDR2 reads FQGNSA. The CDR3 contains 14 residues.

This chain uses TRBV6-5 with TRBJ1-2; perhaps TRBD1 as D (5 bases). The germline CDR1 and CDR2 sequences are MNHEY and SVGAGI. The ends were cut back, 6 bases at V and 2 bases at J, with 10 bases in the middle. The CDR3 has 13 residues. CDR3: CASSQGRNYGYTF. The DNA for the CDR3 is TGTGCCAGCAGCCAGGGCAGAAACTATGGCTACACCTTC.

The chain recombines TRBV11-2 with TRBJ2-3; tentatively, D is TRBD1 (6 bases). CDR1 and CDR2 (germline): SGHAT, FQNNGV. The CDR3 is 15 residues long. The ends were cut back, 0 bases at V and 1 base at J, with 8 bases in the middle. The CDR3 reads CASSLDQGRTDTQYF. CDR3 in DNA: TGTGCCAGCAGCTTAGATCAGGGGCGCACAGATACGCAGTATTTT.

This chain connects TRBV7-3 to TRBJ2-2, with D possibly TRBD1 on 5 matching bases. The CDR3 loop spans 13 amino acids. The germline gives CDR1 SGHTA, CDR2 FQGTGA. Trimming took off 1 base at V and 5 bases at J, with 5 bases between the two ends. This chain's CDR3 is CASSLRTTGELFF. DNA for the CDR3: TGTGCCAGCAGCTTAAGGACAACCGGGGAGCTGTTTTTT.

CDR3 protein: CASSPGRSSYNSPLHF. The CDR3 nucleotides read TGTGCCAGCAGCCCGGGACGGAGCTCCTATAATTCACCCCTCCACTTT. V and J are TRBV5-8 and TRBJ1-6, with a weak D call TRBD1 (5 bases). CDR3 length: 16 amino acids. The germline CDR1 and CDR2 sequences are SGHTS and YDEGEE. V gave up 4 bases and J gave up 0 bases, with 11 bases separating them.

The J gene is TRBJ2-7, the V gene TRBV7-8, with 8 bases matching TRBD1. The CDR3 length is 16 residues. With V trimmed by 5 bases and J by 4 bases, 13 bases remained unmatched. Germline V lookup: CDR1 SGHVS, CDR2 FQNEAQ. The CDR3 DNA reads TGTGCCAGCAGCCCCTGGGTCAGGGGGCGATGGTACGAGCAGTACTTC. Its protein product is CASSPWVRGRWYEQYF.

This chain connects TRBV2 to TRBJ1-1; D uncertain. Trimming took 1 base from V and 8 from J, leaving 8 bases between them. The germline V gene encodes CDR1 SNHLY and CDR2 FYNNEI. The CDR3 spans 12 residues. The chain's CDR3 is CASSEVRVEAFF. CDR3 nucleotides: TGTGCCAGCAGTGAAGTAAGGGTAGAAGCTTTCTTT.

This clone was counted only a few times. The chain couples TRBV20-1 to TRBJ1-1; D gene uncertain. Germline loops: CDR1 DFQATT, CDR2 SNEGSKA (reference sequence). This CDR3 is built from 11 residues. V lost 5 bases and J 1 base, leaving 5 bases between the germline ends. CDR3 DNA: TGCAGTGCTCAGGAGAACACTGAAGCTTTCTTT. Its translation: CSAQENTEAFF.

The chain employs TRBV5-4 and TRBJ1-6, with 11 positions matching TRBD1. J was trimmed by 9 bases and V by 0 bases; bases with no gene match: 2. Germline V CDR1 and CDR2: SGHNT, YYREEE (reference sequence). This CDR3 has 15 amino acids. The CDR3 coding sequence is TGTGCCAGCAGCTTGGGGGACAGGGGGATTTCACCCCTCCACTTT. As protein: CASSLGDRGISPLHF.

This clone has only one observation. V usage is TRBV5-1 and J usage is TRBJ2-3, with D perhaps matching TRBD2 (6 bases). The CDR3 is 15 amino acids. Per germline, CDR1 SGHRS and CDR2 YFSETQ. V was clipped by 4 bases and J by 2 bases, with 14 bases between them. The CDR3 reads CASSPTSFNTDTQYF. CDR3 nucleotides: TGCGCCAGCAGCCCCACTAGCTTTAACACAGATACGCAGTATTTT.

The V call is TRBV5-6, the J call TRBJ2-7, with D possibly matching TRBD1 (6 bases). The CDR3 is made up of 15 amino acids. Looked up from germline, CDR1 is SGHDT and CDR2 is YYEEEE. V was shortened by 3 bases and J by 5 bases, with 18 bases between the two germline ends. The CDR3 protein is CASSSSTGFVNEQYF. Here the CDR3 DNA reads TGTGCCAGCAGCTCCTCAACAGGGTTTGTCAACGAGCAGTACTTC.

The genes are TRBV5-4 and TRBJ2-3; 11 bases line up with TRBD1. The CDR3 has 16 residues. Germline loops: CDR1 SGHNT, CDR2 YYREEE (reference sequence). Trimming took 4 bases from V and 3 from J; bases not matched to a gene: 7. This chain's CDR3 is CASSVGQGASTDTQYF. CDR3 bases: TGTGCCAGCAGCGTCGGACAGGGGGCGTCAACAGATACGCAGTATTTT.

The sample holds one count of this clone. The chain employs TRBV14 and TRBJ1-3; no reliable D call. The germline V gene has CDR1 SGHDN and CDR2 FVKESK. Trimming removed 0 bases at V and 3 bases at J, with 3 bases between. The CDR3 contains 13 residues. CDR3 in amino acids: CASSQDHGNTIYF. The CDR3, as DNA: TGTGCCAGCAGCCAAGATCATGGAAACACCATATATTTT.

The chain links TRBV6-4 to TRBJ2-2; TRBD1 aligns across 9 bases. The CDR3 totals 17 residues. V gave up 7 bases and J gave up 3 bases; unmatched junction bases: 12. Germline CDR1 is MRHNA and CDR2 is SNTAGT. The DNA for the CDR3 is TGTGCCAGCACCGCACGACCACAGGGGGCGGACACCGGGGAGCTGTTTTTT. The encoded protein is CASTARPQGADTGELFF.

The V and J genes are TRBV5-1 and TRBJ2-3; D is undetermined. Trimming pared 2 bases from V and 4 bases from J, leaving 14 bases between. The CDR3 is 15 amino acids. Germline CDR1 reads SGHRS; CDR2 reads YFSETQ. This CDR3 reads CASSFERSGSDTQYF. The CDR3 DNA reads TGCGCCAGCAGCTTCGAACGGTCTGGGTCAGATACGCAGTATTTT.

The rearrangement uses TRBV4-1 and TRBJ1-5; tentatively, D is TRBD1 (6 bases). V lost 0 bases, J lost 6 bases, and 15 bases lay in between. Germline values: CDR1 MGHRA, CDR2 YSYEKL. The CDR3 covers 16 residues. The CDR3 reads CASSQEIRGEGQPQHF. The CDR3 coding sequence is TGCGCCAGCAGCCAAGAGATCAGGGGCGAAGGTCAGCCCCAGCATTTT.

The CDR3 coding sequence is TGTGCCAGCAGTGCCATTGGGACAGTTCAAGAGACCCAGTACTTC. Translated: CASSAIGTVQETQYF. The chain joins TRBV2 to TRBJ2-5, with TRBD1 matching over 7 bases. The CDR3 loop spans 15 amino acids. Germline V CDR1 and CDR2: SNHLY, FYNNEI. V was clipped by 4 bases and J by 2 bases; unmatched bases: 7.

This sequence joins TRBV6-5 and TRBJ1-3; no reliable D call. Germline CDR1 reads MNHEY; CDR2 reads SVGAGI. This CDR3 comprises 15 residues. V dropped 6 bases and J dropped 0 bases, with 12 bases sitting between them. CDR3 region: CASRDGYNSGNTIYF. CDR3 coding DNA: TGTGCCAGCAGAGACGGATACAACTCTGGAAACACCATATATTTT.